The sequence of this T cell receptor (beta chain) was determined in a study of cytomegalovirus exposure and HLA in healthy donors. Study details: Findings of an earlier analysis included about 120 million unique TCR beta sequences from 180 million or so T cells.

V lost 4 bases to trimming and J lost 1 base, with 9 bases between them. Per the germline V gene, CDR1 is SGHRS and CDR2 is YFSETQ. The CDR3 is 13 residues long. Of note for this clone: The target antigen is unknown.

Study-level points and caveats: A list of approximately 160 TCR beta chains associated with cytomegalovirus was given.

Primers included in the PCR were 60 Vbeta and 13 Jbeta primers. TCRdb's table, derived via immunoSEQ multiplex PCR, lists solely in-frame clones and lacks some. The sample table includes about 160,000 clones. The V gene is TRBV5-1, the J gene TRBJ2-7, with a possible D match to TRBD2 (5 bases). The sequencing sample was made of PBMCs. The TCR comes from a woman between 55 and 75 years old in good health and CMV-seronegative. The CDR3 DNA sequence: TGCGCCAGCAGCCCAGGAGGTTCCTACGAGCAGTACTTC. It translates to CASSPGGSYEQYF.